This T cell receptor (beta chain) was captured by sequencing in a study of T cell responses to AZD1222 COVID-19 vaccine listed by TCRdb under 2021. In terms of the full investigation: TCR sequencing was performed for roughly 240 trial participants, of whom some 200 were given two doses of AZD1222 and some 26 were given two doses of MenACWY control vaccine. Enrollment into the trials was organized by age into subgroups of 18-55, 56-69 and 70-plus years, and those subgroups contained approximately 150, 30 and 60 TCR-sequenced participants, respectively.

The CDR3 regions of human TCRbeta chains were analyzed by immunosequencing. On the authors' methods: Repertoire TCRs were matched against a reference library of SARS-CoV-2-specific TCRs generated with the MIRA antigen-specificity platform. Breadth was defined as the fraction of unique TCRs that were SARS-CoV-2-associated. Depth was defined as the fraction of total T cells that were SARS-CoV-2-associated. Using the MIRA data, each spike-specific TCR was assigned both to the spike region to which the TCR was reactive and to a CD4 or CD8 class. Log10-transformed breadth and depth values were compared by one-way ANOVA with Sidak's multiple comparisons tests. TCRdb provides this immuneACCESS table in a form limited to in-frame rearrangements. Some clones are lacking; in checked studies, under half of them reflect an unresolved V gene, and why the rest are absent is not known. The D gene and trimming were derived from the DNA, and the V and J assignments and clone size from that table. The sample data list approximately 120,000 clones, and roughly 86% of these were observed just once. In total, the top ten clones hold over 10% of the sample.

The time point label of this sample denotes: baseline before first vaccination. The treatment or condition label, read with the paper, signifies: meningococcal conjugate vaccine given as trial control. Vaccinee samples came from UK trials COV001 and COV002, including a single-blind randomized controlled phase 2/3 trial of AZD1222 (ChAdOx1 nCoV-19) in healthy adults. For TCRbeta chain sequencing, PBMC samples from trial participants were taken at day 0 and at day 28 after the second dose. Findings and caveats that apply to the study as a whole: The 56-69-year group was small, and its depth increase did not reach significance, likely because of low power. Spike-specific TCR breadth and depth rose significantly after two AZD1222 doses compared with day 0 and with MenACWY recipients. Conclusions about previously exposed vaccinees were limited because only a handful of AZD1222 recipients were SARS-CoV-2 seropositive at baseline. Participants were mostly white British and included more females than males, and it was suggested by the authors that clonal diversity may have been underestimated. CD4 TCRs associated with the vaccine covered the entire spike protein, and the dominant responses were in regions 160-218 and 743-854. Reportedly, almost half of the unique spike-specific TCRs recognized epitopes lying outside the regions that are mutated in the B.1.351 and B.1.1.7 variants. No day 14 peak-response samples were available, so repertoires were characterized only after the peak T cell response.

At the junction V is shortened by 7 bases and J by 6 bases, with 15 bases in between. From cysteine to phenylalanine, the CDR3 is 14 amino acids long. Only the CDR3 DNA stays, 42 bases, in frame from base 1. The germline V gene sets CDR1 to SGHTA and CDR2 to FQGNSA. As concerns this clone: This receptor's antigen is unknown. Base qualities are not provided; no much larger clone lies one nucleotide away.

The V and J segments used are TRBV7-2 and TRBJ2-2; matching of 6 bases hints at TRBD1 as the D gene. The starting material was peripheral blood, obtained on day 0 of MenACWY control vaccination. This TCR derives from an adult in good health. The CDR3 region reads CASTPWGRPGELFF. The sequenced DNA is TGTGCCAGCACCCCCTGGGGGCGACCCGGGGAGCTGTTTTTT.